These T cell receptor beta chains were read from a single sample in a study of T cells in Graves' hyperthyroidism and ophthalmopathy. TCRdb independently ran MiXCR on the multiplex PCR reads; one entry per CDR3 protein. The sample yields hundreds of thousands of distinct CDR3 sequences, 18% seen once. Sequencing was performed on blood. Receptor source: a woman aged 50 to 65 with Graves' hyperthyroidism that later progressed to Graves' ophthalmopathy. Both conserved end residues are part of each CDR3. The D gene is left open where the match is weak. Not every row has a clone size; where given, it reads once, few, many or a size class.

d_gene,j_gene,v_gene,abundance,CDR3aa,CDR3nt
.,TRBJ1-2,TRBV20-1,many,CSASPGNYGYTF,TGCAGTGCTAGCCCAGGGAACTATGGCTACACCTTC
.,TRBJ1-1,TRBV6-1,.,CASRTKGMNTEAFF,TGTGCCAGCAGGACGAAAGGCATGAACACTGAAGCTTTCTTT
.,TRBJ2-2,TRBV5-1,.,CASNARTANTGELFF,TGCGCCAGCAACGCTCGGACTGCGAACACCGGGGAGCTGTTTTTT
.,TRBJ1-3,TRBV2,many,CASTEGGFGNTIYF,TGTGCCAGCACCGAAGGGGGTTTTGGAAACACCATATATTTT
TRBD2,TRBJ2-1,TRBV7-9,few,CASSSRTSGVNEQFF,TGTGCCAGCAGCTCCAGGACTAGCGGGGTCAATGAGCAGTTCTTC
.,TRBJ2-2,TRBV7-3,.,CASSPDFTGELFF,TGTGCCAGCAGCCCAGACTTCACCGGGGAGCTGTTTTTT
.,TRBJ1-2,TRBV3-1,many,CASSQAGVSDYGYTF,TGTGCCAGCAGCCAAGCCGGGGTTTCGGACTATGGCTACACCTTC
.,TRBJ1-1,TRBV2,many,CASSVTASEAFF,TGTGCCAGCAGTGTGACCGCTTCTGAAGCTTTCTTT
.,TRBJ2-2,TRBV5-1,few,CASSLRSTGELFF,TGCGCCAGCAGCTTAAGATCCACGGGGGAGCTGTTTTTT
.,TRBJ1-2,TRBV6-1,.,CASSEEGRYGYTF,TGTGCCAGCAGTGAGGAGGGACGATATGGCTACACCTTC
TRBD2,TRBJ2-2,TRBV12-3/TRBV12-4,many,CASSSSGGATGELFF,TGTGCCAGCAGCTCTAGCGGGGGGGCCACCGGGGAGCTGTTTTTT
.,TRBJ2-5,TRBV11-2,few,CASRSFRGGLETQYF,TGTGCCAGCAGATCCTTCCGGGGTGGTCTGGAGACCCAGTACTTC
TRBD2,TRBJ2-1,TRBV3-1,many,CASSILAGAYNEQFF,TGTGCCAGCAGTATCCTAGCGGGGGCCTACAATGAGCAGTTCTTC
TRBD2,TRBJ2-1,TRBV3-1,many,CASSQALAGDYEQFF,TGTGCCAGCAGCCAAGCGCTAGCGGGTGATTATGAGCAGTTCTTC
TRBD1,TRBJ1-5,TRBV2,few,CASSADRAVSNQPQHF,TGTGCCAGCAGTGCGGACAGGGCCGTTAGCAATCAGCCCCAGCATTTT
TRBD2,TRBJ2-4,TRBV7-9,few,CASSLAGGDKNIQYF,TGTGCCAGCAGCTTAGCTGGGGGGGACAAAAACATTCAGTACTTC
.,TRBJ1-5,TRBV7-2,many,CASSLAGKNQPQHF,TGTGCCAGCAGCTTAGCGGGCAAAAATCAGCCCCAGCATTTT
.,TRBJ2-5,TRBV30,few,CAWSTSRETQYF,TGTGCCTGGAGTACTTCGCGAGAGACCCAGTACTTC
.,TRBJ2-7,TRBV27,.,CASSLSSTVPYEQYF,TGTGCCAGCAGTTTATCTTCGACAGTTCCCTACGAGCAGTACTTC
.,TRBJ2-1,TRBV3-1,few,CASSQQGKSYNEQFF,TGTGCCAGCAGCCAGCAGGGGAAGTCCTACAATGAGCAGTTCTTC
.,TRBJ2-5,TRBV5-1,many,CASANQETQYF,TGCGCCAGCGCCAACCAAGAGACCCAGTACTTC
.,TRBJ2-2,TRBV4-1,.,CASSLQRGAGELFF,TGCGCCAGCAGCCTCCAGAGGGGAGCCGGGGAGCTGTTTTTT
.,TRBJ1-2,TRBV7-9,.,CASSPRRTVYGYTF,TGTGCCAGCAGCCCACGAAGGACAGTCTATGGCTACACCTTC
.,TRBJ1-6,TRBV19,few,CASSSTIGNNSPLHF,TGTGCCAGTAGTTCGACCATTGGTAACAATTCACCCCTCCACTTT
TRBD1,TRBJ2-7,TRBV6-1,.,CVSRLTGNYEQYF,TGTGTCAGCAGATTGACAGGGAACTACGAGCAGTACTTC
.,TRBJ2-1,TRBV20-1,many,CSARVSAGLNEQFF,TGCAGTGCTAGAGTATCAGCAGGGCTCAATGAGCAGTTCTTC
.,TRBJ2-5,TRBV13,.,CASSLGAGIQETQYF,TGTGCCAGCAGCTTAGGGGCTGGGATACAAGAGACCCAGTACTTC
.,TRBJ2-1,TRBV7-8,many,CASSLATRGGDEQFF,TGTGCCAGCAGCTTAGCAACACGAGGCGGGGATGAGCAGTTCTTC
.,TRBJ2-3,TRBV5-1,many,CASSLTVVGLSTDTQYF,TGCGCCAGCAGCTTGACGGTGGTCGGGTTAAGCACAGATACGCAGTATTTT
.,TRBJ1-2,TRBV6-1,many,CASSAEVAFSYGYTF,TGTGCCAGCAGTGCCGAAGTGGCCTTTAGCTATGGCTACACCTTC
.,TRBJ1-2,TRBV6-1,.,CASSEGTLEWGYTF,TGTGCCAGCAGTGAGGGAACCCTAGAATGGGGCTACACCTTC
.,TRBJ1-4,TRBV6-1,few,CASSERGFNEKLFF,TGTGCCAGCAGTGAACGAGGGTTTAATGAAAAACTGTTTTTT
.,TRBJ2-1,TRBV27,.,CASSRQGRKNEQFF,TGTGCCAGCAGTCGGCAGGGACGGAAGAATGAGCAGTTCTTC